A selection of T cell receptor beta chains follows, all from one sample in a study of blood T cell repertoires in COVID-19. The repertoire was sequenced with immunoSEQ multiplex PCR; TCRdb's copy has only in-frame clones and lacks some. The sample carries a few hundred thousand clones, roughly 85% recorded once. What was sequenced was PBMCs or T cells enriched from blood (not recorded which). These receptors came from a woman between 40 and 55 years old with acute COVID-19. CDR3s leave out the opening cysteine and the closing phenylalanine or tryptophan. Part of the rows lack a size; the others show once, few, many or a class for expanded clones.

v_gene	abundance	j_gene	CDR3aa
TRBV15	NA	TRBJ2-7	ATSREDSFYEQY
TRBV10-3	NA	TRBJ1-1	AITRGPEGTEAF
TRBV6-5	NA	TRBJ2-7	ASSYRGQGGYEQY
TRBV21-1	NA	TRBJ2-7	ASSSMGGKGYEQY
TRBV4-2	NA	TRBJ2-2	ASSQGTIGGELF
TRBV19	NA	TRBJ2-4	ASSDRGIAAVKNIQY
TRBV3-1/TRBV3-2	NA	TRBJ1-5	ASSHGTENNQPQH
TRBV5-4	NA	TRBJ2-3	ASSIESTDTQY
TRBV2	NA	TRBJ2-3	ASSVSRGRGFSTQY
TRBV7-2	NA	TRBJ1-1	ASRRETPNTEAF
TRBV2	NA	TRBJ1-1	ASSESPGGDTEAF
TRBV3-1/TRBV3-2	once	TRBJ1-1	ASSQRGGRNTEAF
TRBV10-3	NA	TRBJ2-3	AISGQASSTDTQY
TRBV28	NA	TRBJ2-3	ASNGGRGRTDTQY
TRBV4-3	NA	TRBJ1-1	ASSQEGLGGTEAF
TRBV28	NA	TRBJ1-6	ASSPSRGSNSPLH
TRBV4-3	few	TRBJ1-6	ASSPTLRGGLMDSPLH
TRBV19	NA	TRBJ1-2	ASSPMGGSYGYT
TRBV2	NA	TRBJ2-7	ASSVEGALSYEQY
TRBV19	NA	TRBJ2-4	ASSIGLGTGTLAKNIQY
TRBV9	NA	TRBJ2-1	ASSVASGGYNEQF
TRBV11-3	few	TRBJ1-2	ASSPQFRDSLYGYT
TRBV4-3	few	TRBJ1-6	ASSQDFSGLGPSYNSPLH
TRBV9	NA	TRBJ2-5	ASSIQGARTETQY
TRBV27	few	TRBJ1-2	ASSFTGGYGYT
TRBV21-1	NA	TRBJ2-5	ASSGQSETQY
TRBV4-3	NA	TRBJ2-2	ASSQALFTGELF
TRBV5-4	NA	TRBJ1-6	ASSSQGNNSPLH
TRBV12-3/TRBV12-4	NA	TRBJ2-1	ASSWDIYNEQF
TRBV6-2/TRBV6-3	NA	TRBJ2-1	ASSYERGIHEQF
TRBV9	NA	TRBJ2-7	ASSVDGTGGYEQY
TRBV15	NA	TRBJ2-7	ATSRDPNQAYEQY
TRBV27	NA	TRBJ1-1	ASRNRDRENTEAF
TRBV19	once	TRBJ1-1	ASRGAGNTEAF
TRBV4-2	NA	TRBJ1-2	ASSQERGTVYGYT
TRBV12-3/TRBV12-4	NA	TRBJ1-5	ASSLRTDQPQH
TRBV10-3	NA	TRBJ2-7	AIRGQGASEQY